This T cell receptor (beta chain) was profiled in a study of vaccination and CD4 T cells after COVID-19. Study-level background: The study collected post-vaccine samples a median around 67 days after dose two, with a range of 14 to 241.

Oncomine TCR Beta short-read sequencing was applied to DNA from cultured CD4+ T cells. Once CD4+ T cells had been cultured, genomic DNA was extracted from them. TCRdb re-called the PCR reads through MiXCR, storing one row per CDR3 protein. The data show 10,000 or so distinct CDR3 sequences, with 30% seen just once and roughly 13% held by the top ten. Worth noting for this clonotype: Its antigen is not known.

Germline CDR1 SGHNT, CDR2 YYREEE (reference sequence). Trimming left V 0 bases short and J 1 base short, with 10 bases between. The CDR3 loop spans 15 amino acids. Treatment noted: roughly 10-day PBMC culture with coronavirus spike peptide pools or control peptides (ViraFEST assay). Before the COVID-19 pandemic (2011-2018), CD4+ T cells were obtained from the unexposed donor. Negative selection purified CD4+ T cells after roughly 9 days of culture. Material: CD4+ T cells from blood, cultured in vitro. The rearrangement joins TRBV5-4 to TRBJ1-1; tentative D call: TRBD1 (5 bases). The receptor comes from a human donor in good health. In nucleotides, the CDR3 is TGTGCCAGCAGCTTGGCGGGCACAGGGAACACTGAAGCTTTCTTT. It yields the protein CASSLAGTGNTEAFF.